The 24 T cell receptor beta chains below come from one sample, sequenced in a study of cytomegalovirus exposure and HLA in healthy donors. 13 Jbeta primers and 60 Vbeta primers were used for the PCR. Generated by immunoSEQ multiplex PCR, the TCRdb table keeps only in-frame clones and is missing some. The sample lists 65,000 to 85,000 clones; about nine tenths were seen once. The sequenced sample was PBMCs. These receptor sequences come from a woman in her 30s in good health and CMV-seronegative.

Turning to this clone: Other nucleotide sequences in the sample specify the same CDR3. The V and J genes are TRBV18 and TRBJ2-2; no firm D call. With 6 bases removed from V and 5 bases from J, the gap between germline ends came to 4 bases. The CDR3 contains 11 residues. The V gene's germline CDR1 is KGHSH and CDR2 LQKENI. As DNA, the CDR3 is TGTGCCAGCTCGAGGACCGGGGAGCTGTTTTTT. It translates to CASSRTGELFF.

This clone has a single count. V is TRBV10-1 and J is TRBJ2-5; 10 bases are a match to TRBD2. The end of the DNA is better explained by TRBJ2-7, so the J call may be wrong. CDR1 and CDR2 from the germline V gene are WNHNN and SYGVQD (reference sequence). The CDR3 runs to 15 residues. CDR3 sequence (DNA): TGCGCCAGCAGAGAAACAAGCGGGAGGGCGTACGAGCAGTACTTC. It is translated as CASRETSGRAYEQYF.

The rearrangement uses TRBV7-9 and TRBJ1-2; 9 nucleotides agree with TRBD1. This CDR3 spans 16 amino acids. Trimming at V came to 5 bases and at J to 2 bases, leaving 9 bases not matched to a gene. Germline CDR1 and CDR2: SEHNR and FQNEAQ (reference sequence). The CDR3 loop reads CASSPAGQGVNYGYTF. The CDR3 nucleotides read TGTGCCAGCAGCCCAGCGGGACAGGGCGTAAACTATGGCTACACCTTC.

This clone was seen only once. This chain joins TRBV19 and TRBJ2-1, with 8 bases aligning to TRBD2. The CDR3 is 14 amino acids. The junction had 8 bases not matched to a gene; V was cut back by 5 bases and J by 8 bases. Germline CDR1 is LNHDA and CDR2 is SQIVND (reference sequence). The CDR3 DNA reads TGTGCCAGTAGTGAGCTAGCGGGTAAAGATGAGCAGTTCTTC. It is translated as CASSELAGKDEQFF.

The V and J genes are TRBV9 and TRBJ2-5, with TRBD2 identical over 9 bases. This CDR3 region has 15 residues. The junction had 7 bases not matched to a gene; V was cut back by 0 bases and J by 7 bases. Per the germline V gene, CDR1 is SGDLS and CDR2 is YYNGEE. The CDR3: CASSVDSGRPGTQYF. The CDR3 DNA reads TGTGCCAGCAGCGTAGATAGCGGGAGACCTGGGACCCAGTACTTC.

Remarks on this clone: Relative to the germline gene, one junction end is altered; a read error may explain this. The rearrangement joins TRBV7-9 to TRBJ1-2; 7 bases agree with TRBD1. This CDR3 has 13 residues. Germline-derived CDR1 and CDR2 are SEHNR and FQNEAQ (reference sequence). This CDR3 is CSSSLDRAGGYTF. CDR3 DNA: TGTTCCAGCAGCTTAGACAGGGCCGGTGGCTACACCTTC. The full variable domain, with the rest looked up from reference TRBV7-9 and TRBJ1-2, is DTGVSQNPRHKITKRGQNVTFRCDPISEHNRLYWYRQTLGQGPEFLTYFQNEAQLEKSRLLSDRFSAERPKGSFSTLEIQRTEQGDSAMYLCSSSLDRAGGYTFGSGTRLTVV.

The chain joins TRBV11-2 to TRBJ1-1; no reliable D call. The CDR3 is 16 amino acids. CDR1 is SGHAT and CDR2 is FQNNGV in the germline V gene. V was cut by 0 bases and J by 2 bases, with 13 bases left in between. The CDR3 here is CASSLEGVWRNTEAFF. The DNA of the CDR3 is TGTGCCAGCAGCTTAGAGGGTGTCTGGAGAAACACTGAAGCTTTCTTT.

The chain uses TRBV30 and TRBJ2-1; 7 bases align to TRBD2. This CDR3 region has 14 residues. CDR1 is GTSNPN and CDR2 is SVGIG in the germline V gene (reference sequence). Trimming removed 7 bases from V and 0 bases from J; junction bases left unmatched: 6. CDR3 sequence (DNA): TGTGCCTTGGTTAGCGGGCTCTCCTACAATGAGCAGTTCTTC. This gives the protein CALVSGLSYNEQFF.

This sequence joins TRBV6-1 and TRBJ1-2; a possible D gene is TRBD1 (6 bases). CDR3 length: 15 residues. The germline V and J ends were trimmed by 4 bases and 0 bases, with 12 bases remaining between them. From germline, CDR1 is MNHNS and CDR2 SASEGT. The CDR3 nucleotides read TGTGCCAGCAGTGGAGGGGGATCTGCTAACTATGGCTACACCTTC. Its translation: CASSGGGSANYGYTF.

The rearrangement joins TRBV29-1 to TRBJ2-1; D may be TRBD1 (6 bases). The V and J ends lost 6 bases and 5 bases respectively, with 14 bases between them. The CDR3 is 13 residues long. Germline V gene data show CDR1 as SQVTM and CDR2 as ANQGSEA. The CDR3 sequence: CSVPTGSDNEQFF. In nucleotides, the CDR3 is TGCAGCGTCCCTACAGGGTCCGACAATGAGCAGTTCTTC.

The V call is TRBV27, the J call TRBJ2-7; 8 bases are shared with TRBD2. This CDR3 is built from 15 residues. CDR1 and CDR2 from the germline V gene are MNHEY and SMNVEV (reference sequence). J was trimmed by 6 bases and V by 6 bases; bases with no gene match: 13. The CDR3 nucleotides are TGTGCCAGCAGCTCCCATGGCGGGAGGTCTATCGAGCAGTACTTC. This translates into CASSSHGGRSIEQYF.

V is TRBV5-1 and J is TRBJ2-7; 8 bases line up with TRBD2. V gave up 0 bases and J gave up 0 bases; unmatched junction bases: 2. The CDR3 contains 15 residues. Germline V gene sequence: CDR1 SGHRS, CDR2 YFSETQ. The CDR3 here is CASSLVLAASYEQYF. In DNA, the CDR3 is TGCGCCAGCAGCTTGGTACTAGCGGCCTCCTACGAGCAGTACTTC.

V gene TRBV7-2 combines with J gene TRBJ2-7; 9 nucleotides align to TRBD1. V trimming: 3 bases; J trimming: 7 bases; junction bases outside the gene matches: 7. The CDR3 is made up of 14 amino acids. Germline values: CDR1 SGHTA, CDR2 FQGNSA. CDR3 sequence: CASSFTQGAGEQYF. The DNA of the CDR3 is TGTGCCAGCAGCTTTACACAGGGGGCTGGGGAGCAGTACTTC.

This chain connects TRBV5-1 to TRBJ2-2; a possible D gene is TRBD1 (6 bases). The V gene's germline CDR1 is SGHRS and CDR2 YFSETQ. Trimming left V 4 bases short and J 5 bases short, with 15 bases between. The CDR3 is 15 residues long. Here the CDR3 DNA reads TGCGCCAGCAGCGGAAACAGGGTTGAGACCGGGGAGCTGTTTTTT. Amino acids: CASSGNRVETGELFF.

The chain links TRBV27 to TRBJ2-7, with D hard to call. Germline CDR1 is MNHEY and CDR2 is SMNVEV (reference sequence). Trimming removed 2 bases at V and 1 base at J, with 6 bases between. CDR3 length: 13 amino acids. CDR3 in amino acids: CASSLVASYEQYF. In DNA, the CDR3 is TGTGCCAGCAGTTTAGTGGCTTCCTACGAGCAGTACTTC.

The chain recombines TRBV2 with TRBJ2-7; no reliable D call. Germline lookup yields CDR1 SNHLY and CDR2 FYNNEI. The V end lost 4 bases, the J end lost 6 bases, and 13 bases lay between the germline ends. This CDR3 comprises 13 residues. This chain's CDR3 is CASSGSGFGEQYF. CDR3 in DNA: TGTGCCAGCAGTGGGTCCGGGTTCGGCGAGCAGTACTTC.

In the case of this clone: Its ends do not fully match the called genes, so a read error is possible. V is TRBV7-9 and J is TRBJ2-3; 11 bases match TRBD2. The germline CDR1 and CDR2 sequences are SEHNR and FQNEAQ (reference sequence). The length of the CDR3 is 16 residues. The CDR3 reads CSSSLALLAGADTQYF. CDR3 DNA sequence: TGTTCCAGCAGCTTAGCGTTACTAGCGGGAGCAGATACGCAGTATTTT.

In DNA form, the CDR3 reads TGTGCCAGCAGCTCGCTAGGCACAGATACGCAGTATTTT. Residues: CASSSLGTDTQYF. The chain couples TRBV7-3 to TRBJ2-3; D is uncertain. Trimming shortened V by 4 bases and J by 1 base, and 6 bases separated the two germline ends. Germline V gene lookup returns CDR1 SGHTA and CDR2 FQGTGA. The CDR3 totals 13 residues.

The CDR3 loop is CASSLSENTEAFF. As DNA, the CDR3 is TGTGCCAGCAGCTTATCAGAGAACACTGAAGCTTTCTTT. This chain uses TRBV11-2 with TRBJ1-1; D remains ambiguous. Trimming shortened V by 2 bases and J by 1 base, and 5 bases separated the two germline ends. Germline V lookup: CDR1 SGHAT, CDR2 FQNNGV. The length of the CDR3 is 13 residues.

The chain uses TRBV6-5 and TRBJ2-7; 7 nucleotides match TRBD2. V gave up 8 bases and J gave up 2 bases; unmatched junction bases: 6. The CDR3 has 13 residues. The V gene's germline CDR1 is MNHEY and CDR2 SVGAGI. The CDR3: CASAGDRAYEQYF. The CDR3 DNA sequence: TGTGCCAGCGCGGGGGACCGAGCCTACGAGCAGTACTTC.

This chain joins TRBV4-3 and TRBJ2-5; 9 bases align to TRBD2. The closer fit of TRBJ2-7 to the DNA end suggests the J call may be wrong. The germline V gene encodes CDR1 LGHNA and CDR2 YSLEER. The CDR3 extends over 17 amino acids. The CDR3 loop reads CASSQAEAGGGVYEQYF. CDR3 in DNA: TGCGCCAGCAGCCAAGCGGAGGCGGGAGGGGGGGTTTACGAGCAGTACTTC.

The rearrangement joins TRBV15 to TRBJ1-1, with a weak D call TRBD1 (5 bases). CDR1 is LNHNV, CDR2 YYDKDF, per germline (reference sequence). Trimming took off 0 bases at V and 0 bases at J, with 8 bases between the two ends. The length of the CDR3 is 15 residues. The CDR3 loop is CATSRETGVNTEAFF. The CDR3, as DNA: TGTGCCACCAGCAGAGAAACAGGAGTGAACACTGAAGCTTTCTTT.

This rearrangement joins TRBV11-3 to TRBJ2-3; 8 nucleotides agree with TRBD2. In germline, CDR1 is SGHNT, CDR2 YENEEA. The CDR3 spans 15 residues. Losses at the gene ends were 1 base for V and 4 bases for J; bases not matched to a gene: 4. The CDR3 region is CASSLASGRADTQYF. In DNA form, the CDR3 reads TGTGCCAGCAGCTTAGCCAGCGGGAGAGCAGATACGCAGTATTTT. The complete variable domain, with remaining parts taken from reference TRBV11-3 and TRBJ2-3, reads EAGVVQSPRYKIIEKKQPVAFWCNPISGHNTLYWYLQNLGQGPELLIRYENEEAVDDSQLPKDRFSAERLKGVDSTLKIQPAELGDSAVYLCASSLASGRADTQYFGPGTRLTVL.

The J gene is TRBJ2-1, the V gene TRBV29-1; D perhaps matches TRBD2 (7 bases). The CDR3 has 19 residues. V dropped 0 bases and J dropped 0 bases, with 21 bases sitting between them. The germline gives CDR1 SQVTM, CDR2 ANQGSEA. This chain's CDR3 is CSVEDQASGTPSSYNEQFF. CDR3 sequence (DNA): TGCAGCGTTGAAGATCAAGCAAGCGGGACACCTAGCTCCTACAATGAGCAGTTCTTC.